These T cell receptor beta chains were read from a single sample in a study of cytomegalovirus exposure and HLA in healthy donors. Only in-frame clones appear in the TCRdb table, and some are missing; sequencing was by immunoSEQ multiplex PCR. This sample has some 130,000 clones, with roughly 80% found just once. The sequenced material came from PBMCs. The receptors come from a man aged 40-50 years in good health and CMV-seronegative. Each CDR3 is given with its conserved first and last residue. A D gene is named only where the DNA matches it firmly. The size of a clone is reported for some rows only, either as once, few or many, or as a class for expanded clones.

cdr3_aa: CASSPYRVSSYEQYF
v_call: TRBV14
d_call: NA
j_call: TRBJ2-7
clone_size: NA

cdr3_aa: CARSLERIALEAFF
v_call: TRBV5-3
d_call: NA
j_call: TRBJ1-1
clone_size: few

cdr3_aa: CASSAGTGTGLGETQYF
v_call: TRBV19
d_call: TRBD1
j_call: TRBJ2-5
clone_size: once

cdr3_aa: CASSVGGTPIDEQFF
v_call: TRBV9
d_call: NA
j_call: TRBJ2-1
clone_size: NA

cdr3_aa: CASSATGSGEKLFF
v_call: TRBV2
d_call: NA
j_call: TRBJ1-4
clone_size: NA

cdr3_aa: CAWSGGHRQFF
v_call: TRBV30
d_call: NA
j_call: TRBJ2-1
clone_size: NA

cdr3_aa: CASSLGQGDYGYTF
v_call: TRBV7-3
d_call: TRBD1
j_call: TRBJ1-2
clone_size: NA

cdr3_aa: CASSSTGQNYEQYF
v_call: TRBV7-3
d_call: TRBD1
j_call: TRBJ2-7
clone_size: NA

cdr3_aa: CASSLTSGPSYEQYF
v_call: TRBV7-3
d_call: TRBD2
j_call: TRBJ2-7
clone_size: NA

cdr3_aa: CASSLEIAGNYGYTF
v_call: TRBV5-4
d_call: NA
j_call: TRBJ1-2
clone_size: NA

cdr3_aa: CASRTARQGDEQYF
v_call: TRBV6-6
d_call: TRBD1
j_call: TRBJ2-7
clone_size: NA

cdr3_aa: CASSLLAGGPGDTQYF
v_call: TRBV28
d_call: TRBD2
j_call: TRBJ2-3
clone_size: few

cdr3_aa: CASSRVVGEGTTEAFF
v_call: TRBV18
d_call: NA
j_call: TRBJ1-1
clone_size: NA

cdr3_aa: CASSFSQGTEKLFF
v_call: TRBV7-8
d_call: NA
j_call: TRBJ1-4
clone_size: once

cdr3_aa: CASGTGQGNSYEQYF
v_call: TRBV12-5
d_call: TRBD1
j_call: TRBJ2-7
clone_size: NA

cdr3_aa: CASSAIRDRPTSGYTF
v_call: TRBV27
d_call: TRBD1
j_call: TRBJ1-2
clone_size: NA

cdr3_aa: CASTGVAGNTIYF
v_call: TRBV19
d_call: NA
j_call: TRBJ1-3
clone_size: NA

cdr3_aa: CASSPWSHSYGYTF
v_call: TRBV7-2
d_call: NA
j_call: TRBJ1-2
clone_size: NA

cdr3_aa: CASSRQGGYEQYF
v_call: TRBV19
d_call: NA
j_call: TRBJ2-7
clone_size: NA

cdr3_aa: CAVRDTSGTQYF
v_call: TRBV6-6
d_call: NA
j_call: TRBJ2-5
clone_size: few

cdr3_aa: CASSLGQGSQPQHF
v_call: TRBV7-2
d_call: TRBD1
j_call: TRBJ1-5
clone_size: few

cdr3_aa: CASSFRIAGGTDTQYF
v_call: TRBV7-9
d_call: TRBD2
j_call: TRBJ2-3
clone_size: once

cdr3_aa: CASSLEVGGGGYTF
v_call: TRBV5-1
d_call: NA
j_call: TRBJ1-2
clone_size: NA

cdr3_aa: CASSGQGVSGNTIYF
v_call: TRBV6-1
d_call: TRBD1
j_call: TRBJ1-3
clone_size: NA

cdr3_aa: CASSLTMRGNSGNQPQHF
v_call: TRBV18
d_call: NA
j_call: TRBJ1-5
clone_size: few

cdr3_aa: CASSLNRKLNTGELFF
v_call: TRBV27
d_call: NA
j_call: TRBJ2-2
clone_size: NA

cdr3_aa: CASRPDRDRETEAFF
v_call: TRBV6-5
d_call: TRBD1
j_call: TRBJ1-1
clone_size: NA

cdr3_aa: CASSLSAGAYEQYF
v_call: TRBV5-8
d_call: TRBD2
j_call: TRBJ2-7
clone_size: NA

cdr3_aa: CASSGTVQETQYF
v_call: TRBV6-5
d_call: TRBD1
j_call: TRBJ2-5
clone_size: NA

cdr3_aa: CASSQALGGYSADTQYF
v_call: TRBV5-6
d_call: TRBD2
j_call: TRBJ2-3
clone_size: few

cdr3_aa: CASSFWGGRVYEQYF
v_call: TRBV5-6
d_call: NA
j_call: TRBJ2-7
clone_size: NA

cdr3_aa: CASRRLAGASYEQYF
v_call: TRBV7-9
d_call: TRBD2
j_call: TRBJ2-7
clone_size: NA

cdr3_aa: CASSEQGASSGANVLTF
v_call: TRBV7-3
d_call: TRBD1
j_call: TRBJ2-6
clone_size: NA

cdr3_aa: CASSLSSGANNEQFF
v_call: TRBV5-1
d_call: TRBD2
j_call: TRBJ2-1
clone_size: NA

cdr3_aa: CASSFYGAGGTDTQYF
v_call: TRBV27
d_call: TRBD2
j_call: TRBJ2-3
clone_size: NA

cdr3_aa: CASSLGSGDTQYF
v_call: TRBV5-4
d_call: NA
j_call: TRBJ2-3
clone_size: NA